The 26 T cell receptor beta chains below all came from one sample that was sequenced in a study of beta chain features in type 1 diabetes. Reverse transcription of all isolated RNA meant that expressed TCRB transcripts were sequenced. The data were produced by immunoSEQ multiplex PCR, yet TCRdb's version contains in-frame clones alone and is incomplete. Seen here are some 700,000 clones, 13% observed once, and the top ten hold roughly 0.022%. Whole-study findings and limits: People with Type 1 diabetes carried modestly yet significantly shorter TCRB CDR3s in all four CD4+ subsets.

Their specific antigens are unknown. The specimen was naive CD4+ T cells from blood. The receptors come from a man aged 18 to 35 with type 1 diabetes.

The J gene is TRBJ2-2, the V gene TRBV19, with D maybe TRBD1 (5 bases). The V end was cut by 3 bases, the J end by 7 bases, with 12 bases between. Germline lookup yields CDR1 LNHDA and CDR2 SQIVND (reference sequence). The CDR3 contains 14 residues. The CDR3 bases are TGTGCCAGTAGTATGCAACAAGGGGTCGGGGAGCTGTTTTTT. Translating gives CASSMQQGVGELFF.

The chain has TRBV29-1 and TRBJ1-2, with 11 bases identical to TRBD1. CDR1 is SQVTM, CDR2 ANQGSEA, per germline. CDR3 length: 15 amino acids. The ends lost 5 bases at V and 1 base at J; junction bases unmatched: 6. The CDR3 loop is CSVYRDRGVNYGYTF. The CDR3 coding sequence is TGCAGCGTTTACCGGGACAGGGGGGTTAACTATGGCTACACCTTC.

The chain links TRBV9 to TRBJ2-3; the match to TRBD2 covers 9 bases. Germline lookup yields CDR1 SGDLS and CDR2 YYNGEE. J lost 5 bases, V lost 2 bases, and 3 bases had no gene match. CDR3 length: 14 residues. The CDR3 spells CASSVGSGGDTQYF. Here the CDR3 DNA reads TGTGCCAGCAGCGTGGGTAGCGGGGGAGATACGCAGTATTTT.

This clone came up a few times. The V call is TRBV19, the J call TRBJ1-3; weak D call: TRBD1 (5 bases). This CDR3 comprises 14 residues. Germline V gene sequence: CDR1 LNHDA, CDR2 SQIVND (reference sequence). V lost 6 bases and J lost 0, with 9 bases in between. The CDR3 bases are TGTGCCAGTAGCCGACAGTCCTCTGGAAACACCATATATTTT. It codes for CASSRQSSGNTIYF.

The rearrangement links TRBV27 to TRBJ1-5; 9 nucleotides match TRBD1. The CDR3 consists of 14 residues. V was pared by 6 bases and J by 7 bases, with 7 bases of the junction left unmatched. Germline V CDR1 and CDR2: MNHEY, SMNVEV (reference sequence). CDR3 in DNA: TGTGCCAGCAGACAGGGGGCGTCTGACCAGCCCCAGCATTTT. It codes for CASRQGASDQPQHF.

The rearrangement uses TRBV6-5 and TRBJ1-6; 11 bases are shared with TRBD1. CDR1 MNHEY and CDR2 SVGAGI come from the germline V gene. This CDR3 contains 15 residues. Trimming at V came to 5 bases and at J to 6 bases, leaving 3 bases not matched to a gene. The CDR3 nucleotides are TGTGCCAGCAGTCTCGGACAGGGGGCTAATTCACCCCTCCACTTT. Protein: CASSLGQGANSPLHF.

The V call is TRBV4-1, the J call TRBJ1-5, with D perhaps matching TRBD1 (6 bases). The CDR3 contains 19 residues. In germline, CDR1 is MGHRA, CDR2 YSYEKL. Deletions cut 3 bases from V and 1 base from J, with 22 bases between. The CDR3, as DNA: TGCGCCAGCAGCCACCCTACGGGGCGGGGGCCCCAGAGCAATCAGCCCCAGCATTTT. Protein product: CASSHPTGRGPQSNQPQHF.

This clone has just a few counts. In DNA form, the CDR3 reads TGTGCCAGCAGCTCCTCGGACAGGGGGCCCACTGAAGCTTTCTTT. Its protein is CASSSSDRGPTEAFF. The chain joins TRBV7-9 to TRBJ1-1, with 11 bases lining up with TRBD1. J was trimmed by 4 bases and V by 4 bases; bases with no gene match: 5. CDR3 length: 15 amino acids. Germline V gives CDR1 SEHNR, CDR2 FQNEAQ (reference sequence).

A few counts support this clone. The chain combines TRBV7-9 with TRBJ2-7, with 10 bases that match TRBD2. The CDR3 runs 14 residues. Germline V gives CDR1 SEHNR, CDR2 FQNEAQ (reference sequence). Trimming took 5 bases from V and 3 from J; bases not matched to a gene: 4. CDR3 coding DNA: TGTGCCAGCAGCAAAACTAGCGGGGACTACGAGCAGTACTTC. Protein sequence: CASSKTSGDYEQYF.

The V and J genes are TRBV12-5 and TRBJ2-7, with 9 nucleotides matching TRBD2. This CDR3 is 18 amino acids long. CDR1 and CDR2 from the germline V gene are LGHNT and FRNRAP. J was trimmed by 0 bases and V by 0 bases; bases with no gene match: 9. The CDR3 is CASGLVLAGIESSYEQYF. In nucleotides, the CDR3 is TGTGCTAGTGGTTTGGTTCTAGCGGGGATCGAAAGCTCCTACGAGCAGTACTTC.

This clone was seen a few times. The chain recombines TRBV30 with TRBJ2-5; 9 bases match TRBD1. In germline, CDR1 is GTSNPN, CDR2 SVGIG (reference sequence). This CDR3 comprises 13 residues. V lost 5 bases, J lost 7 bases, and 8 bases stayed unmatched. The CDR3 is CAWGPGQGRTQYF. DNA for the CDR3: TGTGCCTGGGGACCGGGACAGGGAAGGACCCAGTACTTC.

This clone was detected only a few times. The chain links TRBV29-1 to TRBJ1-1; unclear D gene. This CDR3 is built from 12 residues. The germline V gene encodes CDR1 SQVTM and CDR2 ANQGSEA. Trimming pared 3 bases from V and 3 bases from J, leaving 8 bases between. This chain's CDR3 is CSVDSGDTEAFF. The CDR3 DNA sequence: TGCAGCGTTGACAGTGGGGACACTGAAGCTTTCTTT. Together with reference TRBV29-1 and TRBJ1-1, the CDR3 gives the full variable domain: SAVISQKPSRDICQRGTSLTIQCQVDSQVTMMFWYRQQPGQSLTLIATANQGSEATYESGFVIDKFPISRPNLTFSTLTVSNMSPEDSSIYLCSVDSGDTEAFFGQGTRLTVV.

The rearrangement joins TRBV5-1 to TRBJ2-1, with 10 positions matching TRBD2. The CDR3 consists of 15 residues. Germline trimming cut 1 base from V and 4 bases from J; bases unmatched to any gene: 2. CDR1 and CDR2 from the germline V gene are SGHRS and YFSETQ. The CDR3 protein is CASSLIAGGYNEQFF. CDR3 DNA: TGCGCCAGCAGCTTGATAGCGGGGGGTTACAATGAGCAGTTCTTC.

The gene calls are TRBV4-1 and TRBJ1-5; 7 bases fit TRBD1. Germline V gene lookup returns CDR1 MGHRA and CDR2 YSYEKL. The CDR3 extends over 15 amino acids. V lost 6 bases to trimming and J lost 0 bases; unmatched junction nucleotides: 5. The CDR3 reads CASSWDSSSNQPQHF. CDR3 sequence (DNA): TGCGCCAGCAGTTGGGACAGCTCTAGCAATCAGCCCCAGCATTTT.

V gene TRBV5-1 combines with J gene TRBJ2-2; D ambiguous. Trimming removed 2 bases from V and 3 bases from J, with 5 bases in between. The CDR3 is made up of 13 amino acids. Germline V gives CDR1 SGHRS, CDR2 YFSETQ. CDR3 in DNA: TGCGCCAGCAGCTTTAAGGACACCGGGGAGCTGTTTTTT. Translated, it gives CASSFKDTGELFF.

The CDR3 DNA sequence: TGTGCCACCAGCAGAGATGGGTCTGGGAGTGCCTATAATTCACCCCTCCACTTT. The encoded protein is CATSRDGSGSAYNSPLHF. The genes are TRBV15 and TRBJ1-6; D ambiguous. Germline CDR1 and CDR2: LNHNV and YYDKDF (reference sequence). The CDR3 totals 18 residues. Trimming cost V 0 bases and J 2 bases, with 14 bases left between them.

V gene TRBV2 combines with J gene TRBJ2-3, with a tentative D call TRBD2 (5 bases). CDR3 length: 16 residues. V was pared by 2 bases and J by 0 bases, with 12 bases between. The germline CDR1 and CDR2 sequences are SNHLY and FYNNEI. The CDR3 reads CASSESASLSTDTQYF. In DNA, the CDR3 is TGTGCCAGCAGTGAATCGGCTAGCTTGAGCACAGATACGCAGTATTTT. The variable domain in full, completed from reference TRBV2 and TRBJ2-3, reads EPEVTQTPSHQVTQMGQEVILRCVPISNHLYFYWYRQILGQKVEFLVSFYNNEISEKSEIFDDQFSVERPDGSNFTLKIRSTKLEDSAMYFCASSESASLSTDTQYFGPGTRLTVL.

This clone was counted between two and nine times. The chain couples TRBV6-1 to TRBJ2-7; no clear D. Germline CDR1 and CDR2: MNHNS and SASEGT. The CDR3 contains 12 residues. Trimming took 8 bases from V and 5 from J, leaving 13 bases between them. This chain's CDR3 is CASRPLGDEQYF. The CDR3 DNA reads as TGTGCCAGCCGTCCCCTCGGAGACGAGCAGTACTTC.

V usage is TRBV7-6 and J usage is TRBJ1-6; TRBD1 might be the D (6 bases). Trimming stripped 6 bases from V and 2 bases from J, with 17 bases between. This CDR3 has 17 amino acids. CDR1 is SGHVS, CDR2 FNYEAQ, per germline. DNA for the CDR3: TGTGCCAGCAGGTCGAATTCGGGGGCAGCCTATAATTCACCCCTCCACTTT. Translated, it gives CASRSNSGAAYNSPLHF.

The chain couples TRBV7-9 to TRBJ1-2; weak D call: TRBD1 (5 bases). This CDR3 is built from 14 residues. CDR1 and CDR2 from the germline V gene are SEHNR and FQNEAQ (reference sequence). V was pared by 2 bases and J by 2 bases, with 9 bases between. The CDR3 DNA reads as TGTGCCAGCAGCTTACTCCCAGGGAACTATGGCTACACCTTC. It translates to CASSLLPGNYGYTF. Variable domain in full (rest from reference TRBV7-9 and TRBJ1-2): DTGVSQNPRHKITKRGQNVTFRCDPISEHNRLYWYRQTLGQGPEFLTYFQNEAQLEKSRLLSDRFSAERPKGSFSTLEIQRTEQGDSAMYLCASSLLPGNYGYTFGSGTRLTVV.

This clone turned up a few times. V gene TRBV14 combines with J gene TRBJ1-4; D perhaps matches TRBD1 (5 bases). Germline values: CDR1 SGHDN, CDR2 FVKESK. CDR3 length: 16 residues. Trimming took 1 base from V and 7 from J, leaving 16 bases between them. The CDR3 protein is CASSQGIAFRAEKLFF. In nucleotides, the CDR3 is TGTGCCAGCAGCCAAGGTATTGCATTCAGGGCTGAAAAACTGTTTTTT.

The CDR3: CASSYWTSEADTQYF. The CDR3 DNA reads as TGTGCCAGCAGCTATTGGACTAGCGAGGCAGATACGCAGTATTTT. V gene TRBV7-8 combines with J gene TRBJ2-3; 9 nucleotides align to TRBD2. CDR1 and CDR2 (germline): SGHVS, FQNEAQ. CDR3 size: 15 residues. The V gene end was trimmed by 4 bases and the J gene end by 4 bases; junction bases not matched to a gene: 6.

This chain joins TRBV2 and TRBJ2-3; TRBD2 might be the D (5 bases). Germline V CDR1 and CDR2: SNHLY, FYNNEI. Trimming shortened V by 7 bases and J by 2 bases, and 13 bases separated the two germline ends. The CDR3 runs to 14 residues. CDR3 sequence (DNA): TGTGCCAGCACAGAAGCGGTTCACACAGATACGCAGTATTTT. Encoded protein: CASTEAVHTDTQYF.

The J gene is TRBJ2-2, the V gene TRBV18, with D tentatively TRBD2 (5 bases). The CDR3 consists of 15 residues. V lost 3 bases to trimming and J lost 4 bases, with 12 bases between them. Germline V lookup: CDR1 KGHSH, CDR2 LQKENI. The CDR3 loop reads CASSPTREGTGELFF. CDR3 sequence (DNA): TGTGCCAGCTCACCGACGAGAGAGGGCACCGGGGAGCTGTTTTTT.

Written as DNA, the CDR3 is TGTGCCAGCAGCTCTAGCGGGTACTCCACAGATACGCAGTATTTT. Encoded protein: CASSSSGYSTDTQYF. The chain recombines TRBV7-8 with TRBJ2-3; TRBD2 matches 8 bases. Germline V CDR1 and CDR2: SGHVS, FQNEAQ. The J segment lost 2 bases and the V segment lost 4 bases, leaving 5 bases of the junction unmatched. CDR3 length equals 15 residues.

This chain uses TRBV30 with TRBJ2-5; D gene uncertain. Germline CDR1 reads GTSNPN; CDR2 reads SVGIG (reference sequence). The ends were cut back, 6 bases at V and 1 base at J, with 18 bases in the middle. This CDR3 contains 15 residues. The DNA of the CDR3 is TGTGCCTGCCTAACGGGCACTCTACTCCAAGAGACCCAGTACTTC. This codes for CACLTGTLLQETQYF.